Below, one T cell receptor beta chain is given with its context. Splitting the CD4+ cells yielded a CD45RA+ naive subset and a CD45RA-negative memory subset. This record belongs to a study of shared clonotypes between healthy human individuals. On the study more broadly: CD4 naive and CD4 memory each took three plates per donor, while CD8 naive took two and CD8 memory one.

V was clipped by 7 bases and J by 5 bases; unmatched bases: 6. CDR1 and CDR2 from the germline V gene are SGHTA and FQGTGA. The CDR3 totals 13 residues. Once extracted for a subset, genomic DNA was divided evenly among several immunoSEQ plates. In the authors' workflow: With immunoSEQ giving junction-only sequences and no quality scores, filtering differed. Data came from immunoSEQ multiplex PCR; TCRdb stores just in-frame clones and leaves some out. That table is the source of V, J and clone size, and D and trimming were worked out from the DNA. The repertoire holds roughly 1.5 million clones, 95% to 99% seen once, with 0.4% to 0.45% in the top ten.

This sequence was found in a man aged 25-45 years in good health. The sample comprised naive CD4+ T cells sorted from blood. Subset reported: CD45RA+ positively selected. The chain links TRBV7-3 to TRBJ2-5, with TRBD2 matching 8 bases. For the CDR3, the DNA is TGTGCCAGCACTAAACGGGAGGGGGAGACCCAGTACTTC. Residues: CASTKREGETQYF.